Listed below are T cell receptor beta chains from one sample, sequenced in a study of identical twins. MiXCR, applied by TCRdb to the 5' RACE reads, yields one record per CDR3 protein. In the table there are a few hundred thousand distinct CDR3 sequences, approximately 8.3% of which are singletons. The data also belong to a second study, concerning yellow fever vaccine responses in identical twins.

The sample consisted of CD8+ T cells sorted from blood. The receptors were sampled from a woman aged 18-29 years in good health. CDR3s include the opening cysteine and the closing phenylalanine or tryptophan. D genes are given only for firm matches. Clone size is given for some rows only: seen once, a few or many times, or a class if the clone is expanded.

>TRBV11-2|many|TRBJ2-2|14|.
CASSFGYFTGELFF
TGTGCCAGCAGCTTTGGGTACTTCACCGGGGAGCTGTTTTTT
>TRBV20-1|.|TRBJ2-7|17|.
CSAGALTGRYFSYEQYF
TGCAGTGCGGGGGCCCTAACGGGACGGTACTTTTCCTACGAGCAGTACTTC
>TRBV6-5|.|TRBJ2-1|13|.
CASSYSGVNEQFF
TGTGCCAGCAGTTACTCGGGGGTAAATGAGCAGTTCTTC
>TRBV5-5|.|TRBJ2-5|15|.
CASSSEWYAQETQYF
TGTGCCAGCAGCTCTGAATGGTACGCACAAGAGACCCAGTACTTC
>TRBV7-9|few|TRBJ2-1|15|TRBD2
CASSLGTSGRAEQFF
TGTGCCAGCAGCTTGGGGACTAGCGGGAGGGCCGAGCAGTTCTTC
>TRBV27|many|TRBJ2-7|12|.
CASSLDRYEQYF
TGTGCCAGCAGTTTGGACCGATACGAGCAGTACTTC
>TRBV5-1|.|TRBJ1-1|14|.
CASSFRQINTEAFF
TGCGCCAGCAGCTTTCGGCAGATAAACACTGAAGCTTTCTTT
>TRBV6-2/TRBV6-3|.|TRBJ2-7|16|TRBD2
CASSYSSSGTSYEQYF
TGTGCCAGCAGTTACTCGTCTAGCGGGACTTCCTACGAGCAGTACTTC
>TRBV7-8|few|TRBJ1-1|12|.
CASSQQNTEAFF
TGTGCCAGCAGCCAACAGAACACTGAAGCTTTCTTT
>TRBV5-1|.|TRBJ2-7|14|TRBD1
CASSVRQGSYEQYF
TGCGCCAGCAGCGTGAGACAGGGGAGCTACGAGCAGTACTTC
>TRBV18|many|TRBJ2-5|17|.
CASSPPRGLDKLETQYF
TGTGCCAGCTCACCACCGAGGGGATTGGACAAGTTAGAGACCCAGTACTTC
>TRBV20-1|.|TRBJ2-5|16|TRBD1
CSARTGDRGPQETQYF
TGCAGTGCTAGGACTGGGGACAGGGGTCCGCAAGAGACCCAGTACTTC
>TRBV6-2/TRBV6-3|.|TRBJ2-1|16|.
CASSYDGYPPDNEQFF
TGTGCCAGCAGTTACGATGGGTACCCCCCTGACAATGAGCAGTTCTTC
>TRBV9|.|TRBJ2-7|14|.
CASSVRDWGYEQYF
TGTGCCAGCAGCGTAAGGGACTGGGGCTACGAGCAGTACTTC
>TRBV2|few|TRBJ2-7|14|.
CASSEGQGLYEQYF
TGTGCCAGCAGTGAAGGACAGGGACTCTACGAGCAGTACTTC
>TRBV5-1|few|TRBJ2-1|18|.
CASSSDIGRDGYYNEQFF
TGCGCCAGCAGCTCCGATATTGGTAGGGACGGATACTACAATGAGCAGTTCTTC
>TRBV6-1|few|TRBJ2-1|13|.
CASIDRGHNEQFF
TGTGCCAGCATCGATCGGGGGCACAATGAGCAGTTCTTC
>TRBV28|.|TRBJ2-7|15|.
CASSSGTWSSYEQYF
TGTGCCAGCAGTTCCGGGACGTGGAGCTCCTACGAGCAGTACTTC
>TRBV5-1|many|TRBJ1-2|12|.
CASSLGGTSYTF
TGCGCCAGCAGCTTGGGCGGGACCTCCTACACCTTC
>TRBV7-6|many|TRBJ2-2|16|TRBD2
CASRRTSGTNTGELFF
TGTGCCAGCAGACGGACTAGCGGGACGAACACCGGGGAGCTGTTTTTT
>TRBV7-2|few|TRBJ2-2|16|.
CASSYLGRMNTGELFF
TGTGCCAGCAGCTATCTTGGCAGGATGAACACCGGGGAGCTGTTTTTT
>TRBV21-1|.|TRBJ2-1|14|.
CASSKKQGVNEQFF
TGTGCCAGCAGCAAAAAACAGGGGGTTAATGAGCAGTTCTTC
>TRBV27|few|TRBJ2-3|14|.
CASSLSRGPDTQYF
TGTGCCAGCAGTTTAAGCCGGGGCCCAGATACGCAGTATTTT
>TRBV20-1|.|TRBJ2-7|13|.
CSARGHLNYEQYF
TGCAGTGCTAGAGGGCACCTTAACTACGAGCAGTACTTC
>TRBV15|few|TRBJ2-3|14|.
CATATGQPTDTQYF
TGTGCCACCGCAACCGGACAACCCACAGATACGCAGTATTTT
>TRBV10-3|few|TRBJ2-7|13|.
CAISWDIFYEQYF
TGTGCCATCAGCTGGGACATCTTCTACGAGCAGTACTTC
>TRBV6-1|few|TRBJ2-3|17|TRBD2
CASSQLAGGKGTDTQYF
TGTGCCAGCAGTCAACTAGCGGGAGGAAAGGGCACAGATACGCAGTATTTT
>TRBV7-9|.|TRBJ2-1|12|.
CASNSLDNEQFF
TGTGCCAGCAATTCTCTGGACAATGAGCAGTTCTTC
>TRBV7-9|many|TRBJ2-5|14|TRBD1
CASSRTGAQETQYF
TGTGCCAGCAGTCGCACAGGGGCGCAAGAGACCCAGTACTTC
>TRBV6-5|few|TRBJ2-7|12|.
CASKGGPYEQYF
TGTGCCAGCAAGGGCGGCCCCTACGAGCAGTACTTC
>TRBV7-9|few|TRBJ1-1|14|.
CASSLGQSATEAFF
TGTGCCAGCAGCTTGGGGCAGTCCGCCACTGAAGCTTTCTTT
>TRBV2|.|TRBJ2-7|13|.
CASRETVSYEQYF
TGTGCCAGCAGAGAGACGGTTTCCTACGAGCAGTACTTC
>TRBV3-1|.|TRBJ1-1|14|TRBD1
CASSSDRVDTEAFF
TGTGCCAGCAGCTCGGACAGGGTGGACACTGAAGCTTTCTTT
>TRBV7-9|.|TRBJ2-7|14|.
CASSFGGETYEQYF
TGTGCCAGCAGCTTTGGCGGGGAGACCTACGAGCAGTACTTC
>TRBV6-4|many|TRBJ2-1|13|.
CASSGREQDEQFF
TGTGCCAGCAGTGGGAGGGAGCAGGATGAGCAGTTCTTC
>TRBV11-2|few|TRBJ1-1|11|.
CASSQQAGAFF
TGTGCCAGCAGCCAACAGGCAGGGGCTTTCTTT
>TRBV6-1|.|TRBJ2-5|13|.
CASSVVGWETQYF
TGTGCCAGCAGTGTTGTTGGGTGGGAGACCCAGTACTTC
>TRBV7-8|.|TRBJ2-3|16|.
CASSLAWVHSTDTQYF
TGTGCCAGCAGCTTAGCCTGGGTGCATAGCACAGATACGCAGTATTTT
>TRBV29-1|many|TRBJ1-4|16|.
CSVVTDGLATNEKLFF
TGCAGCGTTGTAACTGACGGACTCGCAACTAATGAAAAACTGTTTTTT
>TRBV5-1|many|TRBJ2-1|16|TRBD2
CASRDPIGLAGVEQFF
TGCGCCAGCAGGGACCCCATTGGACTAGCGGGAGTTGAGCAGTTCTTC
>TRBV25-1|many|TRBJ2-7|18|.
CASSEKFPGPQEGYEQYF
TGTGCCAGCAGTGAAAAGTTTCCCGGCCCCCAAGAAGGCTACGAGCAGTACTTC
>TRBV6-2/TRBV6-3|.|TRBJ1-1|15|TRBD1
CASSSLRDRGTEAFF
TGTGCCAGCAGCTCATTACGGGACAGGGGCACTGAAGCTTTCTTT
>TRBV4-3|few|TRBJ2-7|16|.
CASSQDRAGTLGEQYF
TGCGCCAGCAGCCAAGATCGAGCGGGTACCCTAGGTGAGCAGTACTTC
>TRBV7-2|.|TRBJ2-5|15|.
CASSLRLGWGETQYF
TGTGCCAGCAGCTTAAGACTGGGATGGGGGGAGACCCAGTACTTC
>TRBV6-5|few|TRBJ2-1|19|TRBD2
CASSYSTAVAGAVYNEQFF
TGTGCCAGCAGTTACTCGACCGCAGTAGCGGGAGCTGTCTACAATGAGCAGTTCTTC
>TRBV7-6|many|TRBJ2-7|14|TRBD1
CASSAGQGYYEQYF
TGTGCCAGCAGCGCGGGACAGGGCTACTACGAGCAGTACTTC
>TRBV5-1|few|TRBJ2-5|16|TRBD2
CASSLRLAGEQETQYF
TGCGCCAGCAGCCTAAGACTAGCGGGGGAACAAGAGACCCAGTACTTC
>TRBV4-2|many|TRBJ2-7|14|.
CASSQPGAAYEQYF
TGTGCCAGCAGCCAACCGGGAGCCGCCTACGAGCAGTACTTC
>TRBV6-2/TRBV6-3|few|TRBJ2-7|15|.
CASSYGLAEGYEQYF
TGTGCCAGCAGTTACGGCTTAGCGGAGGGCTACGAGCAGTACTTC
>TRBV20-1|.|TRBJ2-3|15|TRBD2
CSARDASGNKNTQYF
TGCAGTGCTAGAGATGCTAGCGGGAATAAAAATACGCAGTATTTT
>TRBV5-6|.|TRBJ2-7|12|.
CASSWGQYEQYF
TGTGCCAGCAGCTGGGGGCAATACGAGCAGTACTTC
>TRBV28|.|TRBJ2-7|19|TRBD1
CASRTDFISGQGKLREQYF
TGTGCCAGCAGAACAGATTTTATCTCGGGACAGGGAAAATTACGCGAGCAGTACTTC
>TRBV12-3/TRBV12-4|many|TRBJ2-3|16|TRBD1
CASSFKATGSTDTQYF
TGTGCCAGCAGTTTCAAGGCGACAGGGAGCACAGATACGCAGTATTTT
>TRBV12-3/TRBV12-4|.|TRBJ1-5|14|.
CASSWTHSNQPQHF
TGTGCCAGCAGTTGGACCCATAGCAATCAGCCCCAGCATTTT
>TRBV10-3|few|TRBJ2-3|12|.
CAISVNTDTQYF
TGTGCCATCAGTGTTAACACAGATACGCAGTATTTT
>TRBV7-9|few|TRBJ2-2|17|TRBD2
CASRRLAEHPGTGELFF
TGTGCCAGCAGACGACTAGCGGAACATCCGGGCACCGGGGAGCTGTTTTTT
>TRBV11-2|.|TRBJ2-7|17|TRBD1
CASSFPGQGDRSYEQYF
TGTGCCAGCAGCTTTCCGGGACAGGGGGACCGCTCCTACGAGCAGTACTTC